Each of the 24 T cell receptor beta chains below was sequenced from the same sample in a study of vaccination effects on CD4 cells after COVID-19. Repertoires were generated with immunoSEQ multiplex PCR, while TCRdb's copy carries only in-frame clones and drops some. The data show more than 45,000 clones, 60% to 85% seen once. Following culture for approximately ten days, CD4+ T cells were isolated. No antigen has been assigned to these receptors. The starting material was CD4+ T cells from PBMCs cultured without peptide, obtained before COVID-19 vaccination. The receptors derive from a human donor who had a prior SARS-CoV-2 infection.

Turning to this clone: The junction differs from germline at one of its ends, possibly a read error. This sequence joins TRBV7-7 and TRBJ2-1; 9 nucleotides agree with TRBD2. The CDR3 totals 15 residues. Germline V gene sequence: CDR1 SSHAT, CDR2 FNYEAQ (reference sequence). Here the CDR3 reads CASSLAGGPYNEQFF. The DNA of the CDR3 is TGTGCTAGCAGCTTGGCGGGAGGGCCCTACAATGAGCAGTTCTTC. Combining the CDR3 with reference TRBV7-7 and TRBJ2-1 gives the whole variable domain GAGVSQSPRYKVTKRGQDVTLRCDPISSHATLYWYQQALGQGPEFLTYFNYEAQPDKSGLPSDRFSAERPEGSISTLTIQRTEQRDSAMYRCASSLAGGPYNEQFFGPGTRLTVL.

The CDR3 loop is CASSLKGGGGAYEQYF. As DNA, the CDR3 is TGTGCCAGCAGCTTAAAGGGTGGCGGGGGGGCCTACGAGCAGTACTTC. The J gene is TRBJ2-7, the V gene TRBV7-2, with TRBD2 matching over 9 bases. The CDR3 length is 16 residues. The trim removed 2 bases at V and 2 bases at J, leaving 7 bases unmatched. Germline V gene data show CDR1 as SGHTA and CDR2 as FQGNSA.

J is TRBJ2-3 and V is TRBV27; D gene uncertain. This CDR3 region has 15 residues. V lost 0 bases and J lost 2, with 9 bases in between. CDR1 is MNHEY, CDR2 SMNVEV, per germline (reference sequence). In nucleotides, the CDR3 is TGTGCCAGCAGTTTATCCTGGGAAATCACAGATACGCAGTATTTT. It translates to CASSLSWEITDTQYF.

The chain has TRBV7-2 and TRBJ2-2, with 10 bases aligning to TRBD2. Germline CDR1 reads SGHTA; CDR2 reads FQGNSA. This CDR3 has 15 residues. V trimming: 2 bases; J trimming: 6 bases; junction bases outside the gene matches: 3. CDR3 nucleotides: TGTGCCAGCAGCTTACAACTAGCGGGATCCGGGGAGCTGTTTTTT. Protein product: CASSLQLAGSGELFF.

This chain joins TRBV4-3 and TRBJ2-3, with a weak D call TRBD1 (6 bases). The CDR3 contains 18 residues. Trimming removed 1 base at V and 2 bases at J, with 19 bases between. In germline, CDR1 is LGHNA, CDR2 YSLEER. CDR3 residues: CASSQVGPPRGSTDTQYF. The CDR3 DNA follows: TGCGCCAGCAGCCAAGTTGGTCCCCCTAGGGGGTCCACAGATACGCAGTATTTT.

The V gene is TRBV7-8, the J gene TRBJ2-5; 10 nucleotides line up with TRBD1. CDR1 is SGHVS and CDR2 is FQNEAQ in the germline V gene. With V trimmed by 2 bases and J by 4 bases, 13 bases remained unmatched. The CDR3 is 18 amino acids. CDR3: CASSLWGQGRSSGETQYF. The CDR3 coding sequence is TGTGCCAGCAGCTTATGGGGACAGGGGAGGAGTAGCGGAGAGACCCAGTACTTC.

The CDR3 nucleotides are TGTGCCAGCACGGGGGCTCGGTCCTACAATGAGCAGTTCTTC. Its translation: CASTGARSYNEQFF. The J gene is TRBJ2-1, the V gene TRBV6-6; D might be TRBD1 or TRBD2, each matching 6 bases. From germline, CDR1 is MNHNY and CDR2 SVGAGI (reference sequence). V was shortened by 7 bases and J by 1 base, with 11 bases between the two germline ends. The CDR3 is made up of 14 amino acids.

J is TRBJ1-2 and V is TRBV5-6; no clear D gene. V was trimmed by 4 bases and J by 4 bases, leaving 17 bases between them. Germline lookup yields CDR1 SGHDT and CDR2 YYEEEE. This CDR3 spans 15 amino acids. The CDR3 protein is CASSRTIRASYGYTF. The CDR3 region has the DNA TGTGCCAGCAGCCGCACTATAAGGGCAAGCTATGGCTACACCTTC.

This clone was seen a few times. The CDR3 loop reads CASTPIGTSGYNEQFF. The CDR3 nucleotides are TGTGCCAGCACCCCCATCGGGACTAGCGGCTACAATGAGCAGTTCTTC. V usage is TRBV11-2 and J usage is TRBJ2-1; TRBD2 matches at 11 bases. With V trimmed by 7 bases and J by 3 bases, 8 bases remained unmatched. The CDR3 is 16 residues long. Germline values: CDR1 SGHAT, CDR2 FQNNGV.

The chain links TRBV6-6 to TRBJ1-6, with D perhaps TRBD1 (5 bases). Germline V lookup: CDR1 MNHNY, CDR2 SVGAGI (reference sequence). V shed 2 bases and J shed 9 bases, with 17 bases lying between them. The CDR3 consists of 16 residues. CDR3: CASSYEIRDGTSPLHF. The DNA for the CDR3 is TGTGCCAGCAGTTACGAAATACGGGACGGAACTTCACCCCTCCACTTT.

On this clone itself: An end of the junction does not agree with germline; a read error may underlie this. The chain combines TRBV7-2 with TRBJ1-2; D is perhaps TRBD1 (6 bases). CDR1 and CDR2 (germline): SGHTA, FQGNSA. CDR3 size: 12 residues. The CDR3 DNA reads TGTGCCAGCAGCTTAGACGACAGGCTGCTATACTTC. Translated: CASSLDDRLLYF. The full variable domain, its missing parts supplied by reference TRBV7-2 and TRBJ1-2, is GAGVSQSPSNKVTEKGKDVELRCDPISGHTALYWYRQSLGQGLEFLIYFQGNSAPDKSGLPSDRFSAERTGGSVSTLTIQRTQQEDSAVYLCASSLDDRLLYFGSGTRLTVV.

The chain employs TRBV4-3 and TRBJ2-3, with D possibly TRBD1 on 5 matching bases. Germline V gene sequence: CDR1 LGHNA, CDR2 YSLEER. CDR3 length equals 19 residues. Trimming removed 3 bases from V and 1 base from J, with 23 bases in between. The CDR3, as DNA: TGCGCCAGCAGCCAGAAGCCCGGAGCAGTTACAGGTGGCACAGATACGCAGTATTTT. Residues: CASSQKPGAVTGGTDTQYF.

This clone was observed a single time. The V call is TRBV7-2, the J call TRBJ2-1; D gene unclear. V shed 0 bases and J shed 8 bases, with 8 bases lying between them. Germline CDR1 is SGHTA and CDR2 is FQGNSA. The CDR3 has 13 amino acids. DNA for the CDR3: TGTGCCAGCAGCTTAGCGGAAGGGTATGAGCAGTTCTTC. This translates into CASSLAEGYEQFF.

J is TRBJ1-1 and V is TRBV6-1, with D hard to call. This CDR3 contains 14 residues. Trimming took off 0 bases at V and 0 bases at J, with 5 bases between the two ends. Looked up from germline, CDR1 is MNHNS and CDR2 is SASEGT. The CDR3: CASSEAPMNTEAFF. CDR3 bases: TGTGCCAGCAGTGAAGCCCCCATGAACACTGAAGCTTTCTTT.

This chain uses TRBV19 with TRBJ2-3, with D hard to call. Trimming removed 7 bases at V and 2 bases at J, with 13 bases between. The CDR3 sequence is 14 residues long. In germline, CDR1 is LNHDA, CDR2 SQIVND (reference sequence). The CDR3 DNA follows: TGTGCCAGTACCACCACCCCCCTCACAGATACGCAGTATTTT. Residues: CASTTTPLTDTQYF.

This clone turned up a few times. The CDR3 coding sequence is TGTGCCAGCAGCTGGGGGCCTAACTATGGCTACACCTTC. It is translated as CASSWGPNYGYTF. The J gene is TRBJ1-2, the V gene TRBV7-3; tentatively, D is TRBD1 (6 bases). V shed 4 bases and J shed 0 bases, with 6 bases lying between them. The CDR3 sequence is 13 residues long. Per the germline V gene, CDR1 is SGHTA and CDR2 is FQGTGA.

J is TRBJ2-7 and V is TRBV5-1; 7 nucleotides align to TRBD1. Germline loops: CDR1 SGHRS, CDR2 YFSETQ. This CDR3 contains 16 residues. V was clipped by 4 bases and J by 7 bases; unmatched bases: 17. As DNA, the CDR3 is TGCGCCAGCAGCCTAGAGTCCCCGGGACAGCTTGGGGAGCAGTACTTC. Translating it yields CASSLESPGQLGEQYF.

This clone is medium-sized in the sample. The chain carries TRBV12-5 and TRBJ2-1; D is possibly TRBD1 (5 bases). V gave up 0 bases and J gave up 9 bases, with 27 bases separating them. This CDR3 contains 19 residues. Germline V lookup: CDR1 LGHNT, CDR2 FRNRAP. The CDR3 loop is CASGLVLFGQGRVGAEQFF. The CDR3, as DNA: TGTGCTAGTGGTTTGGTACTGTTTGGCCAGGGTCGAGTTGGAGCTGAGCAGTTCTTC.

This chain connects TRBV2 to TRBJ2-5; D possibly corresponds to TRBD1 (5 bases). V lost 7 bases to trimming and J lost 5 bases, with 11 bases between them. Germline CDR1 is SNHLY and CDR2 is FYNNEI. The CDR3 totals 12 residues. The CDR3 spells CASKSGSETQYF. CDR3 nucleotide sequence: TGTGCCAGCAAATCAGGGTCGGAGACCCAGTACTTC.

The chain carries TRBV11-3 and TRBJ2-3; 10 bases fit TRBD2. Germline values: CDR1 SGHNT, CDR2 YENEEA. The V segment lost 4 bases and the J segment 4 bases; nucleotides outside the gene matches: 5. This CDR3 has 15 residues. CDR3 sequence reads: CASSWASGSADTQYF. CDR3 sequence (DNA): TGTGCCAGCAGCTGGGCTAGCGGGAGCGCAGATACGCAGTATTTT.

CDR3 region: CASSPTVGANVLTF. In DNA form, the CDR3 reads TGTGCCAGCAGCCCAACGGTTGGGGCCAACGTCCTGACTTTC. V gene TRBV7-3 combines with J gene TRBJ2-6; D is ambiguous. Trimming pared 5 bases from V and 3 bases from J, leaving 8 bases between. This CDR3 comprises 14 residues. Germline CDR1 SGHTA, CDR2 FQGTGA.

This clone was counted a few times. The chain links TRBV28 to TRBJ1-2, with D uncertain. V lost 3 bases, J lost 4 bases, and 12 bases lay in between. The CDR3 runs 14 residues. CDR1 is MDHEN and CDR2 is SYDVKM in the germline V gene. The CDR3 is CASSFTQVPYGYTF. The CDR3 coding sequence is TGTGCCAGCAGTTTCACTCAGGTCCCCTATGGCTACACCTTC.

This clone was detected only once. The gene calls are TRBV5-8 and TRBJ1-2; D not resolved. With 2 bases removed from V and 10 bases from J, the gap between germline ends came to 15 bases. The germline V gene encodes CDR1 SGHTS and CDR2 YDEGEE. The CDR3 loop spans 13 amino acids. This chain's CDR3 is CASSLPGSSAYTF. Written as DNA, the CDR3 is TGTGCCAGCAGCTTACCGGGTTCCTCTGCCTACACCTTC. The full variable domain, completed using reference TRBV5-8 and TRBJ1-2, is EAGVTQSPTHLIKTRGQQATLRCSPISGHTSVYWYQQALGLGLQFLLWYDEGEERNRGNFPPRFSGRQFPNYSSELNVNALELEDSALYLCASSLPGSSAYTFGSGTRLTVV.

The chain carries TRBV5-4 and TRBJ2-7; 8 bases align to TRBD2. V lost 0 bases, J lost 5 bases, and 7 bases stayed unmatched. This CDR3 has 15 residues. Germline V gene lookup returns CDR1 SGHNT and CDR2 YYREEE (reference sequence). The CDR3 DNA sequence: TGTGCCAGCAGCTTGGCCGGCGGGGGGCCTCACGAGCAGTACTTC. Protein sequence: CASSLAGGGPHEQYF. The whole variable domain, filled in from reference TRBV5-4 and TRBJ2-7, reads ETGVTQSPTHLIKTRGQQVTLRCSSQSGHNTVSWYQQALGQGPQFIFQYYREEENGRGNFPPRFSGLQFPNYSSELNVNALELDDSALYLCASSLAGGGPHEQYFGPGTRLTVT.